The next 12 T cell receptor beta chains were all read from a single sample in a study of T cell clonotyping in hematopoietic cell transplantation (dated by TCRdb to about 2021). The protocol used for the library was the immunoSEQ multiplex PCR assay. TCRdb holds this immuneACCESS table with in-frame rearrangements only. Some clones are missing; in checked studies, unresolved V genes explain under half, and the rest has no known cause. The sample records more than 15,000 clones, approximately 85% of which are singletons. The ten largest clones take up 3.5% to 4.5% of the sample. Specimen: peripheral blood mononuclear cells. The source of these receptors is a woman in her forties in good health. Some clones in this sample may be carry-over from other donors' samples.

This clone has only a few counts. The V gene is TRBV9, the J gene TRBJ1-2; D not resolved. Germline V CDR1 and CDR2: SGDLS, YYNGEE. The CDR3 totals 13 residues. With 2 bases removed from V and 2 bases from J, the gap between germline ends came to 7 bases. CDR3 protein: CASSVTENYGYTF. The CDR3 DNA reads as TGTGCCAGCAGCGTTACAGAAAACTATGGCTACACCTTC.

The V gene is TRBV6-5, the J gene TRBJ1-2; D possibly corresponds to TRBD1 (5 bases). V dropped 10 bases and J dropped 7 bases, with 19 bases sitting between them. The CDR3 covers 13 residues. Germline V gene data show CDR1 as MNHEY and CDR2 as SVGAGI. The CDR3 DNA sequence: TGTGCCACCGCCTCGGGAGGGGCGGGTGGCTACACCTTC. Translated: CATASGGAGGYTF.

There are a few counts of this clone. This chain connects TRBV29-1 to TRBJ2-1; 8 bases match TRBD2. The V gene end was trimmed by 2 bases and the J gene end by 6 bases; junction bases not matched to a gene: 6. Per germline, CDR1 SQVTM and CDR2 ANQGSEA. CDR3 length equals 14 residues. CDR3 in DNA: TGCAGCGTTGAATTCGGGAGGGCACTCAATGAGCAGTTCTTC. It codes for CSVEFGRALNEQFF.

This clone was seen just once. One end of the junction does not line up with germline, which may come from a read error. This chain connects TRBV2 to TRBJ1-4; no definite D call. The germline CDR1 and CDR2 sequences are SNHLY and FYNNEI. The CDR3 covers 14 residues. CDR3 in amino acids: CANHREGGGEKLLF. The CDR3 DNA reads TGTGCCAACCACCGAGAGGGTGGCGGTGAAAAACTGCTTTTT. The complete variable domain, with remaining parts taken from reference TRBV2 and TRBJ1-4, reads EPEVTQTPSHQVTQMGQEVILRCVPISNHLYFYWYRQILGQKVEFLVSFYNNEISEKSEIFDDQFSVERPDGSNFTLKIRSTKLEDSAMYFCANHREGGGEKLLFGSGTQLSVL.

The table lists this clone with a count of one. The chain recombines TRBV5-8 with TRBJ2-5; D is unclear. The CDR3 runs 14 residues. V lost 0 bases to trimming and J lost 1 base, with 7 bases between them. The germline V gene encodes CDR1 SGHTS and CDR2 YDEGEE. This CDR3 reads CASSLVAVQETQYF. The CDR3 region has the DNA TGTGCCAGCAGCTTGGTGGCAGTCCAAGAGACCCAGTACTTC. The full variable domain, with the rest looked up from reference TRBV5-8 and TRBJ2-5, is EAGVTQSPTHLIKTRGQQATLRCSPISGHTSVYWYQQALGLGLQFLLWYDEGEERNRGNFPPRFSGRQFPNYSSELNVNALELEDSALYLCASSLVAVQETQYFGPGTRLLVL.

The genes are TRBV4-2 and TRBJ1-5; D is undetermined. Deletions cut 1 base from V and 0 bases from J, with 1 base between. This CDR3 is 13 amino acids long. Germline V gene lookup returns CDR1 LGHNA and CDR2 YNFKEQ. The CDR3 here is CASSQVSNQPQHF. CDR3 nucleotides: TGTGCCAGCAGCCAAGTTAGCAATCAGCCCCAGCATTTT.

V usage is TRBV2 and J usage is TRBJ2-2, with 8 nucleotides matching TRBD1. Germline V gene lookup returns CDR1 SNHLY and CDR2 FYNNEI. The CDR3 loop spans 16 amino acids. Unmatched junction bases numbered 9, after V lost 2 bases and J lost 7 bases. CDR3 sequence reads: CASSEIQGVLDGELFF. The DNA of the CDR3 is TGTGCCAGCAGTGAAATACAGGGGGTGTTGGACGGGGAGCTGTTTTTT. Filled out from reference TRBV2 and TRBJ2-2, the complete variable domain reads EPEVTQTPSHQVTQMGQEVILRCVPISNHLYFYWYRQILGQKVEFLVSFYNNEISEKSEIFDDQFSVERPDGSNFTLKIRSTKLEDSAMYFCASSEIQGVLDGELFFGEGSRLTVL.

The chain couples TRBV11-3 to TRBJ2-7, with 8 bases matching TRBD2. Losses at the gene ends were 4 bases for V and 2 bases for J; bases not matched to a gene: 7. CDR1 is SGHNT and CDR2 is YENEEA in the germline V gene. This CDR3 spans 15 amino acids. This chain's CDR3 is CASSSLAAGAYEQYF. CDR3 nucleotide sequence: TGTGCCAGCAGCTCCCTAGCAGCGGGAGCCTACGAGCAGTACTTC.

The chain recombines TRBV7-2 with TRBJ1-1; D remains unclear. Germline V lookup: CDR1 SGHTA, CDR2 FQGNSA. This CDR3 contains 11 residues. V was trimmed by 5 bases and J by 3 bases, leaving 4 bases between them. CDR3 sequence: CASSPDTEAFF. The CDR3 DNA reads TGTGCCAGCAGCCCGGACACTGAAGCTTTCTTT.

Here the CDR3 reads CASSPRAGGSYEQYF. The CDR3 bases are TGTGCCAGCAGCCCCAGGGCGGGGGGCTCCTACGAGCAGTACTTC. This chain uses TRBV7-2 with TRBJ2-7; TRBD2 aligns across 8 bases. Germline assignment: CDR1 SGHTA and CDR2 FQGNSA. The CDR3 totals 15 residues. Trimming cost V 5 bases and J 0 bases; bases outside gene matches: 6.

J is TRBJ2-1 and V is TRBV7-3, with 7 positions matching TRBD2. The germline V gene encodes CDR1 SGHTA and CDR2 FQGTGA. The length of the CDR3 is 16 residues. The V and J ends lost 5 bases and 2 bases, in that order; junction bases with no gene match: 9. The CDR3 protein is CASSPSRDYTYNEQFF. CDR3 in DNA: TGTGCCAGCAGCCCCTCTCGGGACTACACCTACAATGAGCAGTTCTTC.

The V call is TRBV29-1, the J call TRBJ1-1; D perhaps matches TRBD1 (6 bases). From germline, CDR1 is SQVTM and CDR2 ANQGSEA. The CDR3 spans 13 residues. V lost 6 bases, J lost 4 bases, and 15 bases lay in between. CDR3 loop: CSVAGRGTTEAFF. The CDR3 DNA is TGCAGCGTGGCCGGCAGGGGCACCACTGAAGCTTTCTTT.